A few counts support the clone carrying this T cell receptor beta chain. Its antigen is not identified. After removal of 6 bases from V and 1 base from J, the junction contained 6 bases not matched to a gene. The CDR3 is 15 residues long. Germline CDR1 MNHEY, CDR2 SMNVEV (reference sequence). CD45RO-negative, CCR7-positively selected cells formed the naive CD8 fraction, excluding terminally differentiated effector memory CD45RA+ cells. This sample is part of a study of shared clonotypes between healthy human individuals. Overall study findings and caveats: Clonotype sharing among donors likely depends on sequencing depth. Sampling involved blood alone; tissue repertoires likely differ. When naive CD4 clonotypes were compared across several donors, about 4.8% were shared.

The method was immunoSEQ multiplex PCR; TCRdb's version includes in-frame clones alone and lacks a portion of them. Here the sample spans about 2,200,000 clones, approximately 94% being singletons. The chain combines TRBV27 with TRBJ1-5; 7 bases agree with TRBD1. Sequencing was done on a sample of naive CD8+ T cells from PBMCs. This receptor was obtained from a man younger than 35 in good health. Some clones in this sample may be carry-over from other donors' samples. The CDR3: CASRVTGTSNQPQHF. The CDR3 region has the DNA TGTGCCAGCAGAGTGACAGGGACCAGCAATCAGCCCCAGCATTTT.